The 16 T cell receptor beta chains reported below all come from one sample, sequenced in a study of tumor-infiltrating lymphocytes in oesophageal squamous cell carcinoma. TCRdb recomputed calls from the PCR reads with MiXCR, one row per CDR3 protein. The sample has about 14,000 distinct CDR3 sequences; 46% are singletons. Sequenced sample: blood. These TCRs come from a male donor with esophageal squamous cell carcinoma.

At least ten counts were recorded for this clonotype. The gene calls are TRBV6-1 and TRBJ1-5; TRBD1 is a possible D gene (5 bases). Deletions cut 6 bases from V and 4 bases from J, with 13 bases between. The germline CDR1 and CDR2 sequences are MNHNS and SASEGT. The CDR3 consists of 14 residues. CDR3: CASRGTPGNQPQHF. For the CDR3, the DNA is TGTGCCAGCAGAGGGACGCCCGGTAATCAGCCCCAGCATTTT.

This chain joins TRBV7-4 and TRBJ2-5; TRBD2 agrees at 7 bases. The DNA end is a closer match to TRBJ2-7, so the J assignment may be wrong. The CDR3 consists of 15 residues. Germline loops: CDR1 SGHVT, CDR2 SQSDAQ. CDR3 sequence: CASSLGVGGADEQYF. CDR3 DNA sequence: TGTGCCAGCAGCTTAGGAGTGGGAGGGGCGGACGAGCAGTACTTC.

This clonotype was detected only a few times. The rearrangement joins TRBV4-1 to TRBJ2-2; D remains unclear. The CDR3 contains 16 residues. V was trimmed by 2 bases and J by 4 bases, leaving 14 bases between them. Per germline, CDR1 MGHRA and CDR2 YSYEKL. Here the CDR3 reads CASSQMGRVVTGELFF. CDR3 in DNA: TGCGCCAGCAGCCAAATGGGCCGGGTCGTCACCGGGGAGCTGTTTTTT.

V usage is TRBV19 and J usage is TRBJ2-3; D remains unclear. With the DNA end fitting TRBJ2-1 better, the J assignment may be wrong. The CDR3 covers 11 residues. Looked up from germline, CDR1 is LNHDA and CDR2 is SQIVND (reference sequence). In nucleotides, the CDR3 is TGTGCCAGTAGTATCAGGAATGAGCAGTTCTTC. This gives the protein CASSIRNEQFF.

The rearrangement joins TRBV5-4 to TRBJ2-3; the D is unclear. Trimming removed 1 base at V and 2 bases at J, with 8 bases between. The germline V gene has CDR1 SGHNT and CDR2 YYREEE (reference sequence). The length of the CDR3 is 14 residues. CDR3 in DNA: TGTGCCAGCAGCTTGTCGTTAGACACAGATACGCAGTATTTT. This codes for CASSLSLDTDTQYF.

This clonotype was seen many times. CDR3 amino acids: CAITSGPGEKLFF. The DNA of the CDR3 is TGTGCCATCACCTCAGGTCCCGGTGAAAAACTGTTTTTT. The rearrangement joins TRBV10-3 to TRBJ1-4; unclear D gene. Trimming took 7 bases from V and 7 from J, leaving 13 bases between them. The CDR3 contains 13 residues. Germline V gives CDR1 ENHRY, CDR2 SYGVKD.

This clonotype was seen repeatedly, ten times or more. The J gene is TRBJ2-3, the V gene TRBV5-1; 11 bases are a match to TRBD2. CDR1 SGHRS and CDR2 YFSETQ come from the germline V gene. The CDR3 runs 19 residues. V gave up 4 bases and J gave up 1 base; unmatched junction bases: 14. The chain's CDR3 is CASSRRAQLAGDGTDTQYF. DNA of the CDR3: TGCGCCAGCAGCCGGAGGGCGCAACTAGCGGGAGACGGCACAGATACGCAGTATTTT.

The chain is built from TRBV7-6 and TRBJ2-5; 9 positions agree with TRBD2. Germline CDR1 and CDR2: SGHVS and FNYEAQ. There are 17 residues in the CDR3. Trimming removed 1 base from V and 7 bases from J; junction bases left unmatched: 13. The CDR3 spells CASSLGGGGRAIGTQYF. CDR3 DNA: TGTGCCAGCAGCTTAGGTGGGGGCGGGAGGGCCATCGGGACCCAGTACTTC.

This clonotype has more than one count but fewer than ten. The chain has TRBV7-3 and TRBJ2-7; weak D call: TRBD1 (7 bases). The J call may be mistaken, given a closer DNA end match to TRBJ2-1. This CDR3 has 19 residues. Germline assignment: CDR1 SGHTA and CDR2 FQGTGA. DNA for the CDR3: TGTGCCAGCAGCCCGGGACAGATGTGGTCAGGGATGACGGGGGCTGAGCAGTTCTTC. Its protein is CASSPGQMWSGMTGAEQFF.

This clonotype has at least ten counts. J is TRBJ2-5 and V is TRBV7-6; a weak D match, TRBD2 (6 bases). The CDR3 contains 13 residues. Germline V CDR1 and CDR2: SGHVS, FNYEAQ. V lost 1 base and J lost 11, with 14 bases in between. Written as DNA, the CDR3 is TGTGCCAGCAGCTTAGGTGTAGCGGCTGAGCAGTACTTC. This gives the protein CASSLGVAAEQYF.

In its sample, this clonotype was seen many times. The genes are TRBV6-1 and TRBJ2-7; 8 bases line up with TRBD2. The V gene end was trimmed by 6 bases and the J gene end by 0 bases; junction bases not matched to a gene: 7. The CDR3 contains 15 residues. CDR1 is MNHNS and CDR2 is SASEGT in the germline V gene. This chain's CDR3 is CASSPGRGFSYEQYF. CDR3 DNA: TGTGCCAGCAGCCCCGGGAGGGGCTTCTCCTACGAGCAGTACTTC.

This clonotype was picked up a small number of times. The chain is built from TRBV7-9 and TRBJ2-5, with 8 bases matching TRBD1. The J call could be wrong; TRBJ2-7 is a better fit for the DNA end. Germline V gene lookup returns CDR1 SEHNR and CDR2 FQNEAQ (reference sequence). The CDR3 loop spans 14 amino acids. CDR3 region: CASSDRGNPYEQYF. CDR3 bases: TGTGCCAGCAGCGACAGGGGAAACCCCTACGAGCAGTACTTC.

The chain links TRBV20-1 to TRBJ2-1, with 8 bases aligning to TRBD2. The J call may be faulty, since TRBJ2-7 better matches the DNA end. CDR3 length: 13 amino acids. The germline V gene has CDR1 DFQATT and CDR2 SNEGSKA (reference sequence). The CDR3 DNA reads as TGCAGTGCTACCGGGACTAGGATGTACGAGCAGTACTTC. The encoded protein is CSATGTRMYEQYF.

This clonotype was picked up many times. The junction does not match germline at one end; this may be a read error. The chain uses TRBV5-3 and TRBJ1-6, with 7 bases aligning to TRBD1. TRBV5-3 qualifies as an ORF whose function is uncertain. The CDR3 extends over 16 amino acids. The CDR3 nucleotides read TGTGCCAGCAGCCCTGGACAGGTCGACTATAATTCACCCCTCCACTTC. Translation: CASSPGQVDYNSPLHF.

This chain joins TRBV7-3 and TRBJ1-1, with a tentative D call TRBD1 (5 bases). CDR1 and CDR2 from the germline V gene are SGHTA and FQGTGA. The CDR3 sequence is 15 residues long. The ends were cut back, 5 bases at V and 4 bases at J, with 17 bases in the middle. The CDR3 nucleotides are TGTGCCAGCAGCCGAACGGGGGGGGAGGCCACTGAAGCTTTCTTT. Encoded protein: CASSRTGGEATEAFF.

This clonotype appeared many times. The chain uses TRBV5-6 and TRBJ2-7, with TRBD1 as a possible D gene (6 bases). This CDR3 contains 14 residues. V lost 1 base to trimming and J lost 3 bases, with 11 bases between them. Germline V lookup: CDR1 SGHDT, CDR2 YYEEEE. The chain's CDR3 is CASSLTQGIYEQYF. In nucleotides, the CDR3 is TGTGCCAGCAGCTTGACGCAGGGGATCTACGAGCAGTACTTC.